These 30 T cell receptor beta chains originate from one sample sequenced in a study of regulatory T cells in long-lasting Graves disease (dated by TCRdb to 2020 to 2022). The label giving this sample's time point can be read as: newly diagnosed GD, antithyroid drugs for less than 3 months. For both TCR sequencing and RNA sequencing, RNA was extracted from PBMCs using TRIzol. To prepare the library, multiplex PCR was applied. Sequencing was performed on an Illumina HiSeq 4000. CDR3 regions were amplified by Arm-PCR with iRepertoire HTBI primers to construct TCR beta libraries. TCRdb itself trimmed the public reads at Q25 with fastp, ran MiXCR and retained productive beta chains. Records with the same CDR3 protein are collapsed into one entry carrying the most frequent genes and DNA. The sample table shows roughly 530,000 distinct CDR3 sequences, and around 15% are seen once. The leading ten clones occupy about 25% of the sample.

In addition, the sample was reused for a study of T cells in Graves' hyperthyroidism and ophthalmopathy.

This sample comprised peripheral blood mononuclear cells (PBMCs), obtained at new diagnosis, from a patient treated with antithyroid drugs. Receptors originate from a woman aged 40 to 65 with Graves disease. Donor details come from another sample of the same person, matched by shared clones.

This clonotype was seen many times. The gene calls are TRBV11-2 and TRBJ2-3; possibly TRBD1 or TRBD2 for D (6 bases each). The germline V gene encodes CDR1 SGHAT and CDR2 FQNNGV. CDR3 length: 16 residues. Trimming cost V 3 bases and J 4 bases, with 17 bases left between them. CDR3 sequence (DNA): TGTGCCAGCAGCTTTCCAGGGGCTAGCGTCGCAGATACGCAGTATTTT. Encoded protein: CASSFPGASVADTQYF.

This clonotype was recorded many times. The CDR3 is CASSAQGGTEAFF. In DNA, the CDR3 is TGTGCCAGCAGTGCTCAGGGAGGCACTGAAGCTTTCTTT. The gene calls are TRBV2 and TRBJ1-1; D perhaps matches TRBD1 (5 bases). With 4 bases removed from V and 4 bases from J, the gap between germline ends came to 10 bases. Germline loops: CDR1 SNHLY, CDR2 FYNNEI. CDR3 length: 13 amino acids.

Ten or more counts support this clonotype. This chain links TRBV10-3 with TRBJ2-3; 15 bases fit TRBD2. V was clipped by 10 bases and J by 1 base; unmatched bases: 6. The CDR3 has 16 amino acids. Germline assignment: CDR1 ENHRY and CDR2 SYGVKD. DNA for the CDR3: TGTGCCACGGGACTAGCGGGGGGACCCGGCACAGATACGCAGTATTTT. Translated, it gives CATGLAGGPGTDTQYF.

This clonotype was observed a few times. CDR3 sequence reads: CASSGVAGSTDTQYF. The CDR3 coding sequence is TGTGCCAGCAGCGGTGTAGCGGGGAGCACAGATACGCAGTATTTT. The rearrangement uses TRBV9 and TRBJ2-3; 8 bases line up with TRBD2. This CDR3 has 15 amino acids. The germline CDR1 and CDR2 sequences are SGDLS and YYNGEE. Trimming took 3 bases from V and 0 from J; bases not matched to a gene: 3.

This clonotype was seen ten or more times. The J gene is TRBJ2-3, the V gene TRBV6-1; no clear D. Trimming removed 2 bases from V and 8 bases from J, with 8 bases in between. Germline V gives CDR1 MNHNS, CDR2 SASEGT. This CDR3 spans 12 amino acids. The CDR3 spells CASSEQWGTQYF. CDR3 coding DNA: TGTGCCAGCAGTGAACAGTGGGGTACGCAGTATTTT.

This clonotype has a handful of counts. The rearrangement uses TRBV4-1 and TRBJ1-5; D is uncertain. The CDR3 extends over 13 amino acids. CDR1 and CDR2 from the germline V gene are MGHRA and YSYEKL. V was pared by 0 bases and J by 5 bases, with 5 bases between. In DNA form, the CDR3 reads TGCGCCAGCAGCCAAGATAAGGATCAGCCCCAGCATTTT. This encodes CASSQDKDQPQHF.

The chain is built from TRBV5-1 and TRBJ1-2; maybe TRBD1 (6 bases). This CDR3 is built from 16 residues. Germline V gives CDR1 SGHRS, CDR2 YFSETQ. V was cut by 4 bases and J by 7 bases, with 23 bases left in between. CDR3 bases: TGCGCCAGCAGCCCCGTCGGCTCGGTGGGGGCCTCTGGCTACACCTTC. Encoded protein: CASSPVGSVGASGYTF. Variable domain in full (rest from reference TRBV5-1 and TRBJ1-2): KAGVTQTPRYLIKTRGQQVTLSCSPISGHRSVSWYQQTPGQGLQFLFEYFSETQRNKGNFPGRFSGRQFSNSRSEMNVSTLELGDSALYLCASSPVGSVGASGYTFGSGTRLTVV.

The J gene is TRBJ1-2, the V gene TRBV5-5; the D is unclear. The V end lost 6 bases, the J end lost 0 bases, and 15 bases lay between the germline ends. The germline V gene has CDR1 SGHKS and CDR2 YYEKEE (reference sequence). The CDR3 consists of 15 residues. DNA of the CDR3: TGTGCCAGCATCCCTGCCTGGGGAGCTAACTATGGCTACACCTTC. The encoded protein is CASIPAWGANYGYTF.

V gene TRBV20-1 combines with J gene TRBJ1-2, with unresolved D. The V gene lost 3 bases and the J gene lost 6 bases, with 5 bases spanning the gap. There are 10 residues in the CDR3. In germline, CDR1 is DFQATT, CDR2 SNEGSKA (reference sequence). The CDR3 sequence: CSASANGYTF. The CDR3, as DNA: TGCAGTGCTAGTGCCAATGGCTACACCTTC.

This clonotype was observed many times. An end of the junction does not agree with germline; a read error may underlie this. CDR3 DNA: TGTGCCAGCAGTTTGGATAACTATGGCTACACCTTC. This encodes CASSLDNYGYTF. The chain employs TRBV5-1 and TRBJ1-2; the D is unclear. This CDR3 is 12 amino acids long. Germline-derived CDR1 and CDR2 are SGHRS and YFSETQ.

The chain is built from TRBV12-3 or TRBV12-4 and TRBJ1-5; D may be TRBD1 (5 bases). V was trimmed by 4 bases and J by 7 bases, leaving 11 bases between them. The CDR3 runs to 13 residues. The CDR3 loop is CASSSDRRQPQHF. The CDR3 coding sequence is TGTGCCAGCAGTTCAGACAGAAGGCAGCCCCAGCATTTT.

CDR3 sequence (DNA): TGCAGTGCTAGAGATCAGAATTCACCCCTCCACTTT. Translated, it gives CSARDQNSPLHF. This chain connects TRBV20-1 to TRBJ1-6, with D unresolved. Trimming left V 0 bases short and J 7 bases short, with 4 bases between. This CDR3 comprises 12 residues. Germline V lookup: CDR1 DFQATT, CDR2 SNEGSKA (reference sequence).

This clonotype was found many times. The chain couples TRBV30 to TRBJ1-1; D call uncertain. The CDR3 contains 12 residues. Germline CDR1 is GTSNPN and CDR2 is SVGIG (reference sequence). Between the trimmed V and J ends, which lost 5 bases and 0 bases, there was a span of 7 bases. The CDR3 nucleotides read TGTGCCTGGTCGGGCTTGAACACTGAAGCTTTCTTT. It specifies CAWSGLNTEAFF.

This clonotype was counted ten times or more. The chain carries TRBV3-1 and TRBJ2-4, with a tentative D call TRBD2 (6 bases). The CDR3 is 15 residues long. Germline V gene sequence: CDR1 LGHDT, CDR2 YNNKEL (reference sequence). V shed 5 bases and J shed 6 bases, with 17 bases lying between them. The CDR3 here is CASSFQLAATNIQYF. Written as DNA, the CDR3 is TGTGCCAGCAGCTTTCAACTAGCTGCGACAAACATTCAGTACTTC.

This clonotype came up many times. V and J are TRBV2 and TRBJ1-5, with TRBD1 matching over 8 bases. V lost 8 bases, J lost 5 bases, and 5 bases stayed unmatched. Germline V lookup: CDR1 SNHLY, CDR2 FYNNEI. The CDR3 spans 13 residues. In DNA, the CDR3 is TGTGCCAGCCGAGAACAGGGGGATCAGCCCCAGCATTTT. It encodes CASREQGDQPQHF.

This clonotype was seen just once. The chain combines TRBV20-1 with TRBJ2-1, with 7 bases identical to TRBD2. Germline loops: CDR1 DFQATT, CDR2 SNEGSKA (reference sequence). The ends lost 6 bases at V and 0 bases at J; junction bases unmatched: 2. This CDR3 has 13 amino acids. For the CDR3, the DNA is TGCAGTGCCCTAGCGGACTCCTACAATGAGCAGTTCTTC. Its protein is CSALADSYNEQFF.

This clonotype was counted many times. The V and J genes are TRBV18 and TRBJ1-2; D is unclear. V was shortened by 1 base and J by 4 bases, with 4 bases between the two germline ends. The CDR3 is 12 residues long. Germline CDR1 reads KGHSH; CDR2 reads LQKENI. The CDR3 reads CASSPQSYGYTF. The CDR3 coding sequence is TGTGCCAGCTCACCACAGTCCTATGGCTACACCTTC.

The rearrangement links TRBV10-3 to TRBJ2-1, with 7 bases that match TRBD1. The germline V gene has CDR1 ENHRY and CDR2 SYGVKD. V shed 6 bases and J 8 bases; nucleotides not matched to a gene: 10. This CDR3 is 14 amino acids long. CDR3 sequence (DNA): TGTGCCATCAGGGAGACAGGGAAGGGCGATGAGCAGTTCTTC. It is translated as CAIRETGKGDEQFF.

CDR3 protein: CASNWGGTQETQYF. CDR3 sequence (DNA): TGTGCCAGCAACTGGGGGGGCACCCAAGAGACCCAGTACTTC. The chain joins TRBV28 to TRBJ2-7; perhaps TRBD2 as D (7 bases). With the DNA end fitting TRBJ2-5 better, the J assignment may be wrong. CDR3 size: 14 residues. In germline, CDR1 is MDHEN, CDR2 SYDVKM.

The chain is built from TRBV2 and TRBJ2-1, with D tentatively TRBD2 (6 bases). The V end was cut by 6 bases, the J end by 0 bases, with 12 bases between. This CDR3 spans 15 amino acids. The germline CDR1 and CDR2 sequences are SNHLY and FYNNEI. The CDR3 spells CASREGRGSYNEQFF. The CDR3 region has the DNA TGTGCCAGCAGGGAGGGAAGGGGCTCCTACAATGAGCAGTTCTTC.

The table lists this clonotype with many counts. This rearrangement joins TRBV6-1 to TRBJ1-1; D is uncertain. Germline V lookup: CDR1 MNHNS, CDR2 SASEGT. The CDR3 has 11 amino acids. V shed 8 bases and J shed 7 bases, with 11 bases lying between them. The CDR3 region is CASRESSEAFF. The CDR3 DNA follows: TGTGCCAGCCGCGAAAGCAGTGAAGCTTTCTTT.

This clonotype was seen many times. This rearrangement joins TRBV2 to TRBJ2-3; tentative D call: TRBD2 (7 bases). The CDR3 covers 17 residues. Germline assignment: CDR1 SNHLY and CDR2 FYNNEI. V was trimmed by 3 bases and J by 2 bases, leaving 18 bases between them. The chain's CDR3 is CASSEGFVGGHTDTQYF. CDR3 nucleotides: TGTGCCAGCAGTGAGGGCTTTGTGGGGGGGCACACAGATACGCAGTATTTT.

The CDR3 protein is CASSDNPLAGGGTGELFF. Here the CDR3 DNA reads TGTGCCAGCAGTGACAACCCTCTAGCGGGGGGGGGCACCGGGGAGCTGTTTTTT. The rearrangement joins TRBV6-1 to TRBJ2-2, with 12 bases matching TRBD2. This CDR3 has 18 amino acids. Trimming removed 3 bases from V and 4 bases from J; junction bases left unmatched: 9. Germline V lookup: CDR1 MNHNS, CDR2 SASEGT.

The chain links TRBV20-1 to TRBJ1-1; the D gene is possibly TRBD1 (6 bases). There are 11 residues in the CDR3. Germline V gene lookup returns CDR1 DFQATT and CDR2 SNEGSKA (reference sequence). The ends were cut back, 6 bases at V and 3 bases at J, with 8 bases in the middle. In DNA form, the CDR3 reads TGCAGTGCGAACAGGGACACTGAAGCTTTCTTT. As protein: CSANRDTEAFF.

The chain uses TRBV5-1 and TRBJ1-1; D gene ambiguous. Germline assignment: CDR1 SGHRS and CDR2 YFSETQ. The CDR3 contains 13 residues. V was pared by 4 bases and J by 5 bases, with 12 bases between. The CDR3 nucleotides read TGCGCCAGCAGCCCGGGAGGGAAGACTGAAGCTTTCTTT. It encodes CASSPGGKTEAFF. The complete variable domain, with remaining parts taken from reference TRBV5-1 and TRBJ1-1, reads KAGVTQTPRYLIKTRGQQVTLSCSPISGHRSVSWYQQTPGQGLQFLFEYFSETQRNKGNFPGRFSGRQFSNSRSEMNVSTLELGDSALYLCASSPGGKTEAFFGQGTRLTVV.

Comments on this clonotype: A read error is likely here: a far larger clone is one base away. The chain joins TRBV12-3 or TRBV12-4 to TRBJ2-1; 7 bases are shared with TRBD1. J was trimmed by 6 bases and V by 6 bases; bases with no gene match: 5. The CDR3 covers 13 residues. The CDR3 region is CASSPGGCNEQFF. The CDR3 coding sequence is TGTGCCAGCAGCCCAGGGGGTTGCAATGAGCAGTTCTTC.

This clonotype was seen more than once but under ten times. The rearrangement uses TRBV12-5 and TRBJ1-3; unclear D gene. Germline CDR1 is LGHNT and CDR2 is FRNRAP. V lost 0 bases, J lost 2 bases, and 17 bases lay in between. CDR3 size: 18 residues. The CDR3 is CASGLVPRGRAPGNTIYF. Here the CDR3 DNA reads TGTGCTAGTGGTTTGGTACCCCGGGGTAGGGCTCCTGGAAACACCATATATTTT.

The J gene is TRBJ1-5, the V gene TRBV28, with a tentative D call TRBD1 (6 bases). CDR1 is MDHEN, CDR2 SYDVKM, per germline. The CDR3 length is 13 residues. Trimming left V 11 bases short and J 9 bases short, with 20 bases between. DNA for the CDR3: TGTGCCGTCCTGGGACAATCTCCGTGGCCCCAGCATTTT. This codes for CAVLGQSPWPQHF.

This clonotype was counted many times. The V call is TRBV2, the J call TRBJ1-2, with TRBD1 matching 8 bases. The V gene end was trimmed by 8 bases and the J gene end by 1 base; junction bases not matched to a gene: 9. The CDR3 spans 15 residues. Per the germline V gene, CDR1 is SNHLY and CDR2 is FYNNEI. CDR3 nucleotide sequence: TGTGCCAGCGCGCCCCAGGGGGCATTTAACTATGGCTACACCTTC. This translates into CASAPQGAFNYGYTF.

There are many counts of this clonotype. The gene calls are TRBV20-1 and TRBJ2-5; D not certain. Germline CDR1 is DFQATT and CDR2 is SNEGSKA (reference sequence). This CDR3 region has 14 residues. Trimming pared 1 base from V and 1 base from J, leaving 10 bases between. CDR3 sequence (DNA): TGCAGTGCTAGAGGGGTGTCTATCCAAGAGACCCAGTACTTC. As protein: CSARGVSIQETQYF.